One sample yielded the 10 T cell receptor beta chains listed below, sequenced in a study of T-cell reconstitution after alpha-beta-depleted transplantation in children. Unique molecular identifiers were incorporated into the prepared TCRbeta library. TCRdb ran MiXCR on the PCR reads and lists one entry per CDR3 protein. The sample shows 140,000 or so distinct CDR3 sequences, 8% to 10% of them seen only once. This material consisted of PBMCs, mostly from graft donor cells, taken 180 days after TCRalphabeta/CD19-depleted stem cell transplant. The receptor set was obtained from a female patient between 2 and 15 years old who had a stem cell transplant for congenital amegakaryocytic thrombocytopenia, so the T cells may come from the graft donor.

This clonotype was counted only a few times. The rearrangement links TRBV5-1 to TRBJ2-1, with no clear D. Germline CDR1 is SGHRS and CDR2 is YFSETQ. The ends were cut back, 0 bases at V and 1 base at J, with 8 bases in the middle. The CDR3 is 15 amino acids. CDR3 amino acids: CASSLDVQSYNEQFF. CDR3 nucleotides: TGCGCCAGCAGCTTGGACGTCCAGTCCTACAATGAGCAGTTCTTC.

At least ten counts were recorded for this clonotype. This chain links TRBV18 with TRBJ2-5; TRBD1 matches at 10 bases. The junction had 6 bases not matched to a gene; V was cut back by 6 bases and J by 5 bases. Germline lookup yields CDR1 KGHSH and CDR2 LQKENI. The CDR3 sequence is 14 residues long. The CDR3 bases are TGTGCCAGCTCTCCCGGGACAGGGGATGAGACCCAGTACTTC. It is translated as CASSPGTGDETQYF.

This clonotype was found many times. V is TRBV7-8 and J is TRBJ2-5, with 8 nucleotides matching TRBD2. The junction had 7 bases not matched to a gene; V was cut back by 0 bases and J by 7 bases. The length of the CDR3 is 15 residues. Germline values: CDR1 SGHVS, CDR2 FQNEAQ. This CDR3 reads CASSLAPKRELTQYF. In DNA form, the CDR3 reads TGTGCCAGCAGCTTAGCCCCGAAGCGGGAGTTGACCCAGTACTTC.

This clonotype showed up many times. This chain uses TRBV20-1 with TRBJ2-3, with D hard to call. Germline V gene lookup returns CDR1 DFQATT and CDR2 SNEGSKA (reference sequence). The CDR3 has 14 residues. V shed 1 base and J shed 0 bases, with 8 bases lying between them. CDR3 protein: CSARGMGSTDTQYF. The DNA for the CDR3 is TGCAGTGCTAGAGGGATGGGTAGCACAGATACGCAGTATTTT.

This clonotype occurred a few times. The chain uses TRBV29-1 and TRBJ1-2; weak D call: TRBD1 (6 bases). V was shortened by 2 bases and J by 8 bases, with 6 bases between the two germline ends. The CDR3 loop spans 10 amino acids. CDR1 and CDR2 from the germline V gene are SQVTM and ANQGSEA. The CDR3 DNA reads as TGCAGCGTTGAACAGGGGGGCTACACCTTC. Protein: CSVEQGGYTF.

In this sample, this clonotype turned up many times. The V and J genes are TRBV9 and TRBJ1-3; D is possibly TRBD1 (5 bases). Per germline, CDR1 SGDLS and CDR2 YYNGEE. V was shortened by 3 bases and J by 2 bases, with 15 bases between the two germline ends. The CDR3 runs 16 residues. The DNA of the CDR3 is TGTGCCAGCAGCGGTCGGGGCGACACTACTGGAAACACCATATATTTT. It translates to CASSGRGDTTGNTIYF.

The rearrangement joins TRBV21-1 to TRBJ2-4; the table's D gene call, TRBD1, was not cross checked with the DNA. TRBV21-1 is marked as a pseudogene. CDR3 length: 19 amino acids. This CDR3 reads CASSKGDEGLKFSKNIQYF. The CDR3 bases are TGTGCCAGCAGCAAAGGGGACGAGGGGCTAAAGTTTTCCAAAAACATTCAGTACTTC.

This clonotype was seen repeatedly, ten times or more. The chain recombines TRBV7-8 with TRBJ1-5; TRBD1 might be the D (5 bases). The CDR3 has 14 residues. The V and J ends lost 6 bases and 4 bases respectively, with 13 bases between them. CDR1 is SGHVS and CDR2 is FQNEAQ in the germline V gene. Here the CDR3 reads CASRHGTANQPQHF. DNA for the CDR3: TGTGCCAGCAGACACGGGACGGCGAATCAGCCCCAGCATTTT.

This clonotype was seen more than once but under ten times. CDR3 amino acids: CASMWGSEQYF. The CDR3 bases are TGTGCCAGCATGTGGGGAAGCGAGCAGTACTTC. This chain connects TRBV27 to TRBJ2-7; D is uncertain. The germline V gene encodes CDR1 MNHEY and CDR2 SMNVEV (reference sequence). Trimming pared 7 bases from V and 6 bases from J, leaving 10 bases between. CDR3 length equals 11 residues.

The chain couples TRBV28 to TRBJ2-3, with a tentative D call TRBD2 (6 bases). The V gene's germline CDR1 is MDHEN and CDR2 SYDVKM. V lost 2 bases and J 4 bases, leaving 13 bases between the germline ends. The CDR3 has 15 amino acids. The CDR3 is CASSLVGGGADTQYF. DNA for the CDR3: TGTGCCAGCAGTTTAGTCGGGGGTGGAGCAGATACGCAGTATTTT.